The T cell receptor (beta chain) described here comes from a study of somatic mutations in cytotoxic T cells in rheumatoid arthritis. Broader study findings: CD8+ T-cell clonality showed no significant difference between rheumatoid arthritis patients and age-matched healthy controls. Greater age accompanied higher CD8+ clonality in rheumatoid arthritis patients, a pattern that was absent in healthy controls. Each of about an eighth of the roughly 60 patients had a largest CD8+ clone that made up more than 20% of CD8+ cells. Nobody had found out which antigens the expanded CD8+ clones targeted.

Worth noting for this clone: Its antigen is currently unknown.

The assay was immunoSEQ multiplex PCR, and TCRdb's table has in-frame clones only and misses some. The sample includes under 20,000 clones, around 84% of them seen just once. Per the germline V gene, CDR1 is MDHEN and CDR2 is SYDVKM. There are 15 residues in the CDR3. V gave up 3 bases and J gave up 1 base; unmatched junction bases: 3. The chain is built from TRBV28 and TRBJ2-7, with 10 bases fitting TRBD2. The clonotype originates from a woman aged 40 to 50 with rheumatoid arthritis. The sequencing sample was made of CD8+ T cells sorted from blood. The CDR3 spells CASSFPAGGSYEQYF. The DNA for the CDR3 is TGTGCCAGCAGTTTCCCAGCGGGAGGGTCCTACGAGCAGTACTTC. Complete variable domain (other parts from reference TRBV28 and TRBJ2-7): DVKVTQSSRYLVKRTGEKVFLECVQDMDHENMFWYRQDPGLGLRLIYFSYDVKMKEKGDIPEGYSVSREKKERFSLILESASTNQTSMYLCASSFPAGGSYEQYFGPGTRLTVT.